One sample yielded the 26 T cell receptor beta chains listed below, sequenced in a study of cytomegalovirus exposure and HLA in healthy donors. The PCR was carried out with 60 Vbeta primers and 13 Jbeta primers. TCRdb's table, derived via immunoSEQ multiplex PCR, lists solely in-frame clones and lacks some. The table records about 130,000 clones, around 73% of them present only once. What was sequenced was PBMCs. These TCRs come from a human donor in good health.

The chain recombines TRBV18 with TRBJ1-3; no firm D call. The V gene's germline CDR1 is KGHSH and CDR2 LQKENI. V gave up 2 bases and J gave up 2 bases, with 10 bases separating them. There are 15 residues in the CDR3. CDR3 in DNA: TGTGCCAGCTCACCAGCGGGTGTCACTGGAAACACCATATATTTT. As protein: CASSPAGVTGNTIYF.

The J gene is TRBJ1-2, the V gene TRBV5-6; tentatively, D is TRBD1 (6 bases). CDR1 and CDR2 (germline): SGHDT, YYEEEE. The CDR3 loop spans 15 amino acids. Trimming pared 1 base from V and 1 base from J, leaving 11 bases between. The CDR3 is CASSLSRGYNYGYTF. The CDR3 region has the DNA TGTGCCAGCAGCTTGTCCAGGGGTTATAACTATGGCTACACCTTC.

This chain links TRBV27 with TRBJ2-7; D unclear. Per the germline V gene, CDR1 is MNHEY and CDR2 is SMNVEV (reference sequence). This CDR3 is built from 12 residues. V lost 5 bases and J 6 bases, leaving 11 bases between the germline ends. In DNA form, the CDR3 reads TGTGCCAGCAGTCCCTCCCGAGGCGAGCAGTACTTC. Its protein is CASSPSRGEQYF.

As regards this clone: At one end, the junction sequence differs from germline, possibly due to a read error. This sequence joins TRBV7-3 and TRBJ1-2; D perhaps matches TRBD1 (6 bases). Germline-derived CDR1 and CDR2 are SGHTA and FQGTGA. The CDR3 spans 13 residues. In DNA, the CDR3 is TGTGCCAGCAGCTTATACACAGGGCATGGCCACACCTTC. Residues: CASSLYTGHGHTF.

The V gene is TRBV5-1, the J gene TRBJ2-1, with 10 bases aligning to TRBD2. Germline CDR1 SGHRS, CDR2 YFSETQ. The CDR3 is 16 amino acids. The V gene end was trimmed by 0 bases and the J gene end by 7 bases; junction bases not matched to a gene: 7. CDR3 region: CASSLVASGGWNEQFF. CDR3 nucleotide sequence: TGCGCCAGCAGCTTGGTGGCTAGCGGGGGTTGGAATGAGCAGTTCTTC.

V is TRBV11-2 and J is TRBJ2-5, with TRBD2 matching 7 bases. This CDR3 is 15 amino acids long. The J segment lost 1 base and the V segment lost 2 bases, leaving 4 bases of the junction unmatched. Germline V gene lookup returns CDR1 SGHAT and CDR2 FQNNGV. In DNA form, the CDR3 reads TGTGCCAGCAGCTTAAGCGGGATTGTCCAAGAGACCCAGTACTTC. Protein: CASSLSGIVQETQYF.

The J gene is TRBJ2-3, the V gene TRBV5-1; 13 nucleotides agree with TRBD2. The CDR3 totals 20 residues. Germline-derived CDR1 and CDR2 are SGHRS and YFSETQ. The V segment lost 0 bases and the J segment 0 bases; nucleotides outside the gene matches: 10. Here the CDR3 DNA reads TGCGCCAGCAGCTTGGAGGGGACTAGCGGGGACCTAAGTAGCACAGATACGCAGTATTTT. This gives the protein CASSLEGTSGDLSSTDTQYF.

The chain is built from TRBV4-2 and TRBJ2-3; no clear D gene. This CDR3 is 18 amino acids long. Per the germline V gene, CDR1 is LGHNA and CDR2 is YNFKEQ. V gave up 5 bases and J gave up 0 bases, with 21 bases separating them. The CDR3 loop is CASSGSAWAGLSTDTQYF. Here the CDR3 DNA reads TGTGCCAGCAGCGGTTCCGCGTGGGCCGGCCTTAGCACAGATACGCAGTATTTT.

The chain has TRBV28 and TRBJ2-1; 10 nucleotides align to TRBD2. Germline V CDR1 and CDR2: MDHEN, SYDVKM. V gave up 4 bases and J gave up 5 bases; unmatched junction bases: 5. The CDR3 has 15 amino acids. CDR3 residues: CASSYSGRINNEQFF. As DNA, the CDR3 is TGTGCCAGCAGTTATAGCGGGAGGATTAACAATGAGCAGTTCTTC.

Only a few counts were recorded for this clone. The rearrangement links TRBV5-1 to TRBJ2-5, with a possible D match to TRBD2 (6 bases). The end of the DNA is better explained by TRBJ2-7, so the J call may be wrong. The germline V gene encodes CDR1 SGHRS and CDR2 YFSETQ. The CDR3 has 15 amino acids. This CDR3 is CASRALRAGSYEQYF. CDR3 DNA: TGCGCCAGCAGGGCCCTAAGGGCGGGATCCTACGAGCAGTACTTC.

This chain connects TRBV7-2 to TRBJ1-2; 10 bases fit TRBD1. With V trimmed by 3 bases and J by 5 bases, 6 bases remained unmatched. Germline V CDR1 and CDR2: SGHTA, FQGNSA. The CDR3 sequence is 15 residues long. The CDR3 nucleotides are TGTGCCAGCAGCTTGCACCGGGACAGGGGTTATGGCTACACCTTC. This translates into CASSLHRDRGYGYTF.

The V call is TRBV7-3, the J call TRBJ2-2; D unresolved. Trimming left V 5 bases short and J 0 bases short, with 4 bases between. The CDR3 length is 13 residues. Per the germline V gene, CDR1 is SGHTA and CDR2 is FQGTGA. CDR3 in amino acids: CASSPTNTGELFF. In DNA form, the CDR3 reads TGTGCCAGCAGCCCCACGAACACCGGGGAGCTGTTTTTT. The complete variable domain, with remaining parts taken from reference TRBV7-3 and TRBJ2-2, reads GAGVSQTPSNKVTEKGKYVELRCDPISGHTALYWYRQSLGQGPEFLIYFQGTGAADDSGLPNDRFFAVRPEGSVSTLKIQRTERGDSAVYLCASSPTNTGELFFGEGSRLTVL.

The chain is built from TRBV2 and TRBJ2-5, with 8 bases fitting TRBD2. This CDR3 is built from 14 residues. V lost 8 bases to trimming and J lost 2 bases; unmatched junction nucleotides: 7. Per the germline V gene, CDR1 is SNHLY and CDR2 is FYNNEI. The CDR3, as DNA: TGTGCCAGCGCGGCGGGGGGCCCACAAGAGACCCAGTACTTC. It translates to CASAAGGPQETQYF.

V gene TRBV30 combines with J gene TRBJ1-5; TRBD1 aligns across 10 bases. With 5 bases clipped from V and 3 bases from J, the junction kept 1 base outside the gene matches. Germline-derived CDR1 and CDR2 are GTSNPN and SVGIG (reference sequence). This CDR3 has 13 residues. CDR3: CAWGQGVNQPQHF. The DNA of the CDR3 is TGTGCCTGGGGACAGGGGGTCAATCAGCCCCAGCATTTT. The full variable domain, with the rest looked up from reference TRBV30 and TRBJ1-5, is SQTIHQWPATLVQPVGSPLSLECTVEGTSNPNLYWYRQAAGRGLQLLFYSVGIGQISSEVPQNLSASRPQDRQFILSSKKLLLSDSGFYLCAWGQGVNQPQHFGDGTRLSIL.

The rearrangement uses TRBV7-3 and TRBJ2-7, with TRBD1 matching over 10 bases. The CDR3 sequence is 14 residues long. Germline CDR1 is SGHTA and CDR2 is FQGTGA. J gave up 2 bases and V 10 bases, and 8 bases lay outside the gene matches. CDR3 nucleotides: TGTGCCACCGCCCGGACAGGGGGGACCTACGAGCAGTACTTC. Translation: CATARTGGTYEQYF. The full variable domain, in which reference TRBV7-3 and TRBJ2-7 provide the parts outside the CDR3, is GAGVSQTPSNKVTEKGKYVELRCDPISGHTALYWYRQSLGQGPEFLIYFQGTGAADDSGLPNDRFFAVRPEGSVSTLKIQRTERGDSAVYLCATARTGGTYEQYFGPGTRLTVT.

The chain carries TRBV6-5 and TRBJ1-4; the match to TRBD1 covers 7 bases. Germline CDR1 is MNHEY and CDR2 is SVGAGI. With V trimmed by 6 bases and J by 5 bases, 9 bases remained unmatched. The CDR3 covers 15 residues. The chain's CDR3 is CASRSLGTANEKLFF. CDR3 DNA sequence: TGTGCCAGCAGGAGCTTGGGGACAGCGAATGAAAAACTGTTTTTT.

This chain uses TRBV6-1 with TRBJ2-3; tentatively, D is TRBD2 (6 bases). The CDR3 sequence is 15 residues long. Trimming pared 8 bases from V and 2 bases from J, leaving 17 bases between. Germline V gives CDR1 MNHNS, CDR2 SASEGT. The chain's CDR3 is CASGGVSSHTDTQYF. CDR3 coding DNA: TGTGCCAGCGGAGGGGTTTCTAGCCACACAGATACGCAGTATTTT.

For this clone: Distinct nucleotide sequences in the sample also encode this CDR3. This chain uses TRBV2 with TRBJ1-5, with D unclear. Germline V gene lookup returns CDR1 SNHLY and CDR2 FYNNEI. CDR3 length equals 14 residues. The V and J ends lost 3 bases and 1 base respectively, with 7 bases between them. Here the CDR3 reads CASSDEYSNQPQHF. DNA for the CDR3: TGTGCCAGCAGTGACGAGTACAGCAATCAGCCCCAGCATTTT.

J is TRBJ2-7 and V is TRBV25-1; 12 positions agree with TRBD1. J gave up 6 bases and V 6 bases, and 6 bases lay outside the gene matches. This CDR3 spans 14 amino acids. CDR1 and CDR2 (germline): MGHDK, SYGVNS. The CDR3 DNA sequence: TGTGCCAGCAGGGGGGACAGGGGGCTAGGCGAGCAGTACTTC. Translation gives CASRGDRGLGEQYF.

Worth noting for this clone: The junction shows a germline mismatch at one end, possibly a read error. J is TRBJ2-2 and V is TRBV7-9, with a weak D call TRBD1 (6 bases). The V gene's germline CDR1 is SEHNR and CDR2 FQNEAQ (reference sequence). The CDR3 has 16 residues. The CDR3 DNA follows: TGTTCCAGCAGCTCCCTCGGGACACCCCACGGCGGGGAGCTGTTTTTT. It translates to CSSSSLGTPHGGELFF. The full variable domain, its missing parts supplied by reference TRBV7-9 and TRBJ2-2, is DTGVSQNPRHKITKRGQNVTFRCDPISEHNRLYWYRQTLGQGPEFLTYFQNEAQLEKSRLLSDRFSAERPKGSFSTLEIQRTEQGDSAMYLCSSSSLGTPHGGELFFGEGSRLTVL.

This clone is categorized as medium-sized. The gene calls are TRBV15 and TRBJ1-1, with no clear D. V lost 0 bases and J 5 bases, leaving 10 bases between the germline ends. From germline, CDR1 is LNHNV and CDR2 YYDKDF (reference sequence). CDR3 size: 14 residues. The CDR3 region is CATSRDLGGTEAFF. DNA of the CDR3: TGTGCCACCAGCAGAGATTTAGGAGGGACTGAAGCTTTCTTT.

The chain joins TRBV18 to TRBJ2-1, with 11 bases aligning to TRBD2. The germline CDR1 and CDR2 sequences are KGHSH and LQKENI. There are 17 residues in the CDR3. After removal of 0 bases from V and 9 bases from J, the junction contained 10 bases not matched to a gene. For the CDR3, the DNA is TGTGCCAGCTCACCACCTGTAGCGGGAGGGCCCTCTCTTGAGCAGTTCTTC. Its translation is CASSPPVAGGPSLEQFF. The variable domain in full, with the rest retrieved from reference TRBV18 and TRBJ2-1, is NAGVMQNPRHLVRRRGQEARLRCSPMKGHSHVYWYRQLPEEGLKFMVYLQKENIIDESGMPKERFSAEFPKEGPSILRIQQVVRGDSAAYFCASSPPVAGGPSLEQFFGPGTRLTVL.

The chain employs TRBV30 and TRBJ1-5; 8 nucleotides agree with TRBD1. The CDR3 covers 14 residues. CDR1 GTSNPN and CDR2 SVGIG come from the germline V gene (reference sequence). J was trimmed by 2 bases and V by 3 bases; bases with no gene match: 3. CDR3 bases: TGTGCCTGGAGCCAGGGGGCTGGCAATCAGCCCCAGCATTTT. It specifies CAWSQGAGNQPQHF. Filled out from reference TRBV30 and TRBJ1-5, the complete variable domain reads SQTIHQWPATLVQPVGSPLSLECTVEGTSNPNLYWYRQAAGRGLQLLFYSVGIGQISSEVPQNLSASRPQDRQFILSSKKLLLSDSGFYLCAWSQGAGNQPQHFGDGTRLSIL.

This clone was seen a single time. J is TRBJ2-4 and V is TRBV27; D is perhaps TRBD2 (6 bases). Germline V gene lookup returns CDR1 MNHEY and CDR2 SMNVEV (reference sequence). The CDR3 sequence is 13 residues long. With 5 bases removed from V and 6 bases from J, the gap between germline ends came to 11 bases. This CDR3 is CASSRDFGNIQYF. DNA of the CDR3: TGTGCCAGCAGTCGGGACTTTGGAAACATTCAGTACTTC.

The J gene is TRBJ2-7, the V gene TRBV4-3; D remains unclear. Per germline, CDR1 LGHNA and CDR2 YSLEER. Trimming removed 5 bases at V and 0 bases at J, with 14 bases between. The CDR3 has 15 residues. The CDR3: CASSADEENSYEQYF. The CDR3 DNA sequence: TGCGCCAGCAGCGCCGATGAGGAAAACTCCTACGAGCAGTACTTC.

V usage is TRBV5-1 and J usage is TRBJ2-5, with TRBD2 identical over 9 bases. Germline V CDR1 and CDR2: SGHRS, YFSETQ. The CDR3 extends over 16 amino acids. With V trimmed by 1 base and J by 3 bases, 7 bases remained unmatched. CDR3 protein: CASSLSERGVKETQYF. CDR3 nucleotides: TGCGCCAGCAGCTTGAGTGAGCGGGGGGTCAAAGAGACCCAGTACTTC.